This T cell receptor beta chain derives from a study of OX40 agonist ivuxolimab in advanced cancers. For the study at large: A diagnosis of hepatocellular carcinoma, melanoma, renal cell or head and neck cancer was present in dose-escalation patients. Participants averaged about 66 years of age (range 23 to 79) and were roughly 83% male.

Peripheral blood came from all dose cohorts at three timepoints. This clone was counted between two and nine times. This table comes from immunoSEQ multiplex PCR, and its TCRdb copy is limited to in-frame clones, with some not included. Of about 98,000 clones listed, around 85% are singletons. This clonotype was obtained from an adult with an advanced solid tumor such as melanoma, head and neck, liver or kidney cancer. The material sequenced was CD4+ or CD8+ T cells sorted from blood, taken in a trial of the OX40 agonist ivuxolimab.

CDR3 nucleotides: TGTGCCAGCAGCACCGTGACACCCAACTATGGCTACACCTTC. Protein sequence: CASSTVTPNYGYTF. The chain couples TRBV5-6 to TRBJ1-2, with no clear D. Trimming took off 4 bases at V and 2 bases at J, with 12 bases between the two ends. CDR3 size: 14 residues. Per germline, CDR1 SGHDT and CDR2 YYEEEE. The full variable domain, rest sourced from reference TRBV5-6 and TRBJ1-2, is DAGVTQSPTHLIKTRGQQVTLRCSPKSGHDTVSWYQQALGQGPQFIFQYYEEEERQRGNFPDRFSGHQFPNYSSELNVNALLLGDSALYLCASSTVTPNYGYTFGSGTRLTVV.